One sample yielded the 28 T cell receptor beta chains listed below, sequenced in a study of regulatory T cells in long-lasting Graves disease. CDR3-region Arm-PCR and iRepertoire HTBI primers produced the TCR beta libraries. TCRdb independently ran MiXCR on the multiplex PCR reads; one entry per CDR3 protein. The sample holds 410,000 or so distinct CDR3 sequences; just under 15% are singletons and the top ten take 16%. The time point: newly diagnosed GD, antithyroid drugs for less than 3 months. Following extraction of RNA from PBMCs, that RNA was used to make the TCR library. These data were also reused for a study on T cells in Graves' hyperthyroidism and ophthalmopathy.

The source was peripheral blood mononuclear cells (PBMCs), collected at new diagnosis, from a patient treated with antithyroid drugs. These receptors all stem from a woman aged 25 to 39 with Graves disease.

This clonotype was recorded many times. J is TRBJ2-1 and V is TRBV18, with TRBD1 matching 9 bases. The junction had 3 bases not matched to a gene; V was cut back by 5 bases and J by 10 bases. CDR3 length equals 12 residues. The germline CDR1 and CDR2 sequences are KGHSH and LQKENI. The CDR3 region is CASSSGQGEQFF. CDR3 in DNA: TGTGCCAGCTCATCTGGACAGGGGGAGCAGTTCTTC.

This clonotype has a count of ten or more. The CDR3 nucleotides read TGCGCCAGCAGCCAAGGGAGGGGGCATAAGAATGAGCAGTTCTTC. Translated: CASSQGRGHKNEQFF. V and J are TRBV4-1 and TRBJ2-1; maybe TRBD1 (7 bases). V was trimmed by 1 base and J by 7 bases, leaving 14 bases between them. The CDR3 contains 15 residues. Germline V gene data show CDR1 as MGHRA and CDR2 as YSYEKL.

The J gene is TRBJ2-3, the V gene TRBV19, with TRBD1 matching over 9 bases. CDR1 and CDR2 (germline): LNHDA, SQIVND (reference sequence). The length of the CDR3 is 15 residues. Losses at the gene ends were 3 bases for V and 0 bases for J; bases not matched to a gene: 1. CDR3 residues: CASSMGQGSTDTQYF. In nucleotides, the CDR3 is TGTGCCAGTAGTATGGGACAGGGAAGCACAGATACGCAGTATTTT.

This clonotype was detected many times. The CDR3 region is CASSEARTAGEQYF. DNA for the CDR3: TGCGCCAGCAGTGAGGCCAGGACAGCGGGCGAGCAGTACTTC. The chain has TRBV10-1 and TRBJ2-7, with D possibly called TRBD1 or TRBD2 (6 bases each). V was shortened by 2 bases and J by 6 bases, with 14 bases between the two germline ends. CDR3 length equals 14 residues. CDR1 WNHNN and CDR2 SYGVQD come from the germline V gene (reference sequence).

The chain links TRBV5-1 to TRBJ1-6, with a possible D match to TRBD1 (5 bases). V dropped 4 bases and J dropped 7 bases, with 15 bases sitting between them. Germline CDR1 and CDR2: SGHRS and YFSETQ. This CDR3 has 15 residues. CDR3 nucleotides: TGCGCCAGCAGCCTGGGCGAGGGGTGGAATTCACCCCTCCACTTT. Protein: CASSLGEGWNSPLHF.

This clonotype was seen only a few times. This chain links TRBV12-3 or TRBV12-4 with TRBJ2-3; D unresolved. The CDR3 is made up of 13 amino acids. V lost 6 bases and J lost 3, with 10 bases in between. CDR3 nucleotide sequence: TGTGCCAGCAGGGCTGTGTGGACAGATACGCAGTATTTT. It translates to CASRAVWTDTQYF.

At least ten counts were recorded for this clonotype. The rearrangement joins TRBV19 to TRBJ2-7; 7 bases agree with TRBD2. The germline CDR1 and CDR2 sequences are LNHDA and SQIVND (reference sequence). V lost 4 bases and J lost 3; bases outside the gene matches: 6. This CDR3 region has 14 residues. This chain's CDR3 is CASSRAGELYEQYF. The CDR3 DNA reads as TGTGCCAGTAGTAGGGCGGGGGAGCTCTACGAGCAGTACTTC.

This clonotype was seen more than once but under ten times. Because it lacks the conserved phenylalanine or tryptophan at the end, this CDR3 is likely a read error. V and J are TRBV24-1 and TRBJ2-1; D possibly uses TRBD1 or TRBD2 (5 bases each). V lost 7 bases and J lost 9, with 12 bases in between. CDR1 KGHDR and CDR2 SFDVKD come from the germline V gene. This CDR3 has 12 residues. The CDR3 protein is CATSGIGAEQFL. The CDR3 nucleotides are TGTGCCACCAGCGGAATCGGGGCTGAGCAGTTCTTA.

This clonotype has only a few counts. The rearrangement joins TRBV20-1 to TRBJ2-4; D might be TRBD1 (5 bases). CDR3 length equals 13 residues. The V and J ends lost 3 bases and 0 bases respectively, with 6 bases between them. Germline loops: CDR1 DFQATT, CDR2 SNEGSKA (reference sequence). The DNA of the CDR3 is TGCAGTGCTAGTAGGGGAGCCAAAAACATTCAGTACTTC. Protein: CSASRGAKNIQYF.

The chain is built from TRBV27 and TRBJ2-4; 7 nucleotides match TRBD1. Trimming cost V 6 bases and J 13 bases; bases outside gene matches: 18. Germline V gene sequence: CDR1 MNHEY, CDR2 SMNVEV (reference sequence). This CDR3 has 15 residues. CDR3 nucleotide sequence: TGTGCCAGCAGCACCGGGACAGACTACTACAATGAGCAGTACTTC. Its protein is CASSTGTDYYNEQYF.

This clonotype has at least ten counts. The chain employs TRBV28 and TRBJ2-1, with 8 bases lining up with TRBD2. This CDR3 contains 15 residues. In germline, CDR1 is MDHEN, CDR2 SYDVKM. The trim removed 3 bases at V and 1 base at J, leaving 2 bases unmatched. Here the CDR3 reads CASSFGGASYNEQFF. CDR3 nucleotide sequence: TGTGCCAGCAGTTTCGGGGGGGCGTCCTACAATGAGCAGTTCTTC.

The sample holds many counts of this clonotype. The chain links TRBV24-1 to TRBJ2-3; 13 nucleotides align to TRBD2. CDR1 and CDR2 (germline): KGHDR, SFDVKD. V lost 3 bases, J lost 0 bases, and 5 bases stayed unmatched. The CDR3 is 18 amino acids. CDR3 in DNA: TGTGCCACCAGTGATCGGAAGGGACTAGCGGGAAGCACAGATACGCAGTATTTT. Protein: CATSDRKGLAGSTDTQYF.

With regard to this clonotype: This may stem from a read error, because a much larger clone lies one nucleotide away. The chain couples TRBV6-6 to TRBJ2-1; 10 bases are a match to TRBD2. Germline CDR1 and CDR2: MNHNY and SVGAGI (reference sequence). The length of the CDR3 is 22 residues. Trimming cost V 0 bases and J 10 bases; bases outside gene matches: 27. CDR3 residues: CASSYSEIAGGTREGRSYEQFF. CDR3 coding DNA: TGTGCCAGCAGTTACTCGGAGATAGCGGGGGGAACGCGGGAGGGCAGATCCTACGAGCAGTTCTTC.

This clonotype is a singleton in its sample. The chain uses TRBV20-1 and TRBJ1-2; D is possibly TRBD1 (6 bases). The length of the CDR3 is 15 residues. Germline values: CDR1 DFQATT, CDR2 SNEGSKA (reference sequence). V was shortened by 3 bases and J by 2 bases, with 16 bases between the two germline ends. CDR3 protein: CSARDSRKTNYGYTF. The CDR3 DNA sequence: TGCAGTGCTAGGGACAGCAGAAAAACAAACTATGGCTACACCTTC.

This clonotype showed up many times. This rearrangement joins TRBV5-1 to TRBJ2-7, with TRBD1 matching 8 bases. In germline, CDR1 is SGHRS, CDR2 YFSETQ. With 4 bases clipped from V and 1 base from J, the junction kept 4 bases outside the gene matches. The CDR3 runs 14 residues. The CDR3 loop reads CASSTWTGSYEQYF. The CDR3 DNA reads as TGCGCCAGCAGCACATGGACAGGGTCCTACGAGCAGTACTTC.

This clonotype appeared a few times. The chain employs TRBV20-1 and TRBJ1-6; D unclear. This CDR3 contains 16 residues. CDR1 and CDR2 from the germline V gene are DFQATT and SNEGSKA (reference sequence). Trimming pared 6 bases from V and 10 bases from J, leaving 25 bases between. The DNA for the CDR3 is TGCAGTGCAACAGCGAGGCCGGGAATGACAAGATCACCCCTCCACTTT. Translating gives CSATARPGMTRSPLHF.

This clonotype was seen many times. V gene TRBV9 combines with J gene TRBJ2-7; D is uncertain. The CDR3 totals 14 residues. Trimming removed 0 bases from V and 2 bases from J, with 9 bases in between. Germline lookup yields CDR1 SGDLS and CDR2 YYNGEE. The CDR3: CASSVVGNAYEQYF. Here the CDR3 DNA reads TGTGCCAGCAGCGTAGTTGGAAATGCCTACGAGCAGTACTTC.

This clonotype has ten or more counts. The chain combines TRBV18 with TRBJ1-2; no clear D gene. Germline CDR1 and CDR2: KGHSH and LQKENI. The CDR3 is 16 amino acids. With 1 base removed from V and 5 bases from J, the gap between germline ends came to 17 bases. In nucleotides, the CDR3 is TGTGCCAGCTCACCACAGGAATTGCAGCCAGAGTATGGCTACACCTTC. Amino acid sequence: CASSPQELQPEYGYTF.

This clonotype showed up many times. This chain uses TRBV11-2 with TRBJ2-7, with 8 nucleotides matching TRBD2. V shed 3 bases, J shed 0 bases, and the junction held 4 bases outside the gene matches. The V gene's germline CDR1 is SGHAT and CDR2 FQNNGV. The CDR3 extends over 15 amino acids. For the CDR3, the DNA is TGTGCCAGCAGCTTCAGAAGCGGGAGCTCCTACGAGCAGTACTTC. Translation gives CASSFRSGSSYEQYF.

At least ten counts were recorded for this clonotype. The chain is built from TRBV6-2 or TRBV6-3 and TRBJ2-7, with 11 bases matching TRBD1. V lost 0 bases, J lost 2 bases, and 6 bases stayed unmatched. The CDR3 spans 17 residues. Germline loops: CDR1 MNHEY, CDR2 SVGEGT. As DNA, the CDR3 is TGTGCCAGCAGTTACTCGACTATGGGACAGGGGGCCTACGAGCAGTACTTC. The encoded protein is CASSYSTMGQGAYEQYF.

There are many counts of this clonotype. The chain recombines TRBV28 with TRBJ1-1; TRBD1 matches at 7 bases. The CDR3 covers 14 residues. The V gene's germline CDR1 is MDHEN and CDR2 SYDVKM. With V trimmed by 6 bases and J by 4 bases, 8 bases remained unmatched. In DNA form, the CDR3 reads TGTGCCAGCAGCCCACAGGGGACGTTCACTGAAGCTTTCTTT. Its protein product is CASSPQGTFTEAFF.

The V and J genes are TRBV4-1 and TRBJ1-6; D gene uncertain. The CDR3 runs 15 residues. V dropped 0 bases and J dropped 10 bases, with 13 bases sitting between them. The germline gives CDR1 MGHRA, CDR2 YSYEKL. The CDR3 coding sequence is TGCGCCAGCAGCCAAGATCCGCAGGCGACCTCACCCCTCCACTTT. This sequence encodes CASSQDPQATSPLHF.

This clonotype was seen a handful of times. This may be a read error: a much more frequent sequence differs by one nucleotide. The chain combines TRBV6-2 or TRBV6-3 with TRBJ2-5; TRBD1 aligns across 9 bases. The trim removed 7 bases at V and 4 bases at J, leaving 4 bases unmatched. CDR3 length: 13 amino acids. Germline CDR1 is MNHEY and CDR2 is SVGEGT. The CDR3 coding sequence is TGTGCCAGCAAGCACAGGGGGCGAGAGACCCAGTACTTC. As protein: CASKHRGRETQYF.

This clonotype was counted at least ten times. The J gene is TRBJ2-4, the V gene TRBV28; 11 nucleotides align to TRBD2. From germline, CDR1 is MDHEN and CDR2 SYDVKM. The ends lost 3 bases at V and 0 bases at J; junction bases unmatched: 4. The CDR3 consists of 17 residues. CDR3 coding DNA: TGTGCCAGCAGTTTTAGACTAGCGGGACTAGCCAAAAACATTCAGTACTTC. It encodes CASSFRLAGLAKNIQYF.

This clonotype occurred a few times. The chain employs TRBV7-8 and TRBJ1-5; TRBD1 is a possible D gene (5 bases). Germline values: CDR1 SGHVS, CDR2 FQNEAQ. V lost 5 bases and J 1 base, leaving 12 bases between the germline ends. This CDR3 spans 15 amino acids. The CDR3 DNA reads TGTGCCAGCAGCATTCTTGGGGGAAGCAATCAGCCCCAGCATTTT. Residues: CASSILGGSNQPQHF.

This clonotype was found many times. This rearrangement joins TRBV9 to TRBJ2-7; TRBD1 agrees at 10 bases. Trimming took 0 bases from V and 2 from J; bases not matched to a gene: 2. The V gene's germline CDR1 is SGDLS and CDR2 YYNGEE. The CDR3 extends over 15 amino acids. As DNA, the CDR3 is TGTGCCAGCAGCGTAGATGGGACAGGGGCCTACGAGCAGTACTTC. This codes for CASSVDGTGAYEQYF.

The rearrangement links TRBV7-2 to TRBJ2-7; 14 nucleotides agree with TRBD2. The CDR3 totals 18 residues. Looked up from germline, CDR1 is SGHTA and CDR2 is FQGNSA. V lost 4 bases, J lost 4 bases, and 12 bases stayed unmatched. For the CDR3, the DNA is TGTGCCAGCAGCTCTGTCCCGGGACTAGCGGGAGAAGATTACGAGCAGTACTTC. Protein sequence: CASSSVPGLAGEDYEQYF.

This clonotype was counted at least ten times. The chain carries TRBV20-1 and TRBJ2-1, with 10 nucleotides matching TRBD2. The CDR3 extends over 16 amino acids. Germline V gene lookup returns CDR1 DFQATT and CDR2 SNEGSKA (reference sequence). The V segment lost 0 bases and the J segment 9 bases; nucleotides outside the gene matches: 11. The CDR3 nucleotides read TGCAGTGCTAGAGACGCCGGGGCTAGCGGGAGAGGTGAGCAGTTCTTC. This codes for CSARDAGASGRGEQFF.